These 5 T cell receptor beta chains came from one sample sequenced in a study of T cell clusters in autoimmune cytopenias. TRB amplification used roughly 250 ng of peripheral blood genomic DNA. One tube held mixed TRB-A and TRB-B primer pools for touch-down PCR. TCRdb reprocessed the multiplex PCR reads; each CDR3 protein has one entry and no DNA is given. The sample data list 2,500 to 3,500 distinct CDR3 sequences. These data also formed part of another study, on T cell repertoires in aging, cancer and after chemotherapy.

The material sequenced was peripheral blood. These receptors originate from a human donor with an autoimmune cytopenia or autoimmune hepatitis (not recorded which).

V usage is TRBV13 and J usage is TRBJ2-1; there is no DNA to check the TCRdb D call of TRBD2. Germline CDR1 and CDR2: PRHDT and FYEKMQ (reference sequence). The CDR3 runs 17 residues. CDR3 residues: CASRRLKGFSSYNEQFF.

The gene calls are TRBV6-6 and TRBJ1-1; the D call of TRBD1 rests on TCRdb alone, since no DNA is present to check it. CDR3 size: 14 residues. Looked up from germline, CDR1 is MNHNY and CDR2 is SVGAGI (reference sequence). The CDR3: CASTSGAVNTEAFF.

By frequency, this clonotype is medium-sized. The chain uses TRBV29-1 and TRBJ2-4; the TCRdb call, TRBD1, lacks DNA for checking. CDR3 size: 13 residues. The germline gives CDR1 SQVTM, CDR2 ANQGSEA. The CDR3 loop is CSVEMGGAYIQYF.

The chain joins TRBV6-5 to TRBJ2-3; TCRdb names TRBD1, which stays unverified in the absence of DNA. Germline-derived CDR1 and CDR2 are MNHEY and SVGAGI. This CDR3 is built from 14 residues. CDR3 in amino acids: CASSPRTGLHTQYF.

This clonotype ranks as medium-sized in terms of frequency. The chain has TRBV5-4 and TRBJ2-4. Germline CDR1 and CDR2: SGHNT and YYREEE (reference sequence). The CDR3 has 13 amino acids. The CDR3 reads CASSLAGGTIQYF.